Listed below are T cell receptor beta chains from one sample, sequenced in a study of OX40 agonist ivuxolimab in advanced cancers. The table came from immunoSEQ multiplex PCR; TCRdb's copy has only in-frame clones and leaves some out. The data hold approximately 84,000 clones, with 70% to 90% observed a single time. Sequencing used CD4+ or CD8+ T cells sorted from blood, obtained in a trial of the OX40 agonist ivuxolimab. All receptors come from an adult with an advanced solid tumor such as melanoma, head and neck, liver or kidney cancer. Each CDR3 is given with its conserved first and last residue. Fields, in order: clone size, J gene, D gene, V gene, CDR3 protein, CDR3 DNA. A D gene is named only where the DNA matches it firmly. Clone size appears in some rows only: once, few, many, or a class for an expanded clone.

>NA|TRBJ1-4|NA|TRBV6-5
CASSRGEKLFF
TGTGCCAGCTCGAGGGGTGAAAAACTGTTTTTT
>NA|TRBJ2-7|NA|TRBV18
CASSPRDLTYEQYF
TGTGCCAGCTCACCGAGAGACCTCACCTACGAGCAGTACTTC
>NA|TRBJ1-4|NA|TRBV7-8
CASEQWASATNEKLFF
TGTGCCAGCGAACAGTGGGCATCTGCAACTAATGAAAAACTGTTTTTT
>NA|TRBJ1-4|NA|TRBV18
CASSPEGHSNEKLFF
TGTGCCAGCTCACCTGAAGGACACTCTAATGAAAAACTGTTTTTT
>NA|TRBJ2-6|TRBD1|TRBV11-1
CASSPRAGGLPGANVLTF
TGTGCCAGCAGCCCACGGGCAGGGGGCTTACCTGGGGCCAACGTCCTGACTTTC
>NA|TRBJ1-4|NA|TRBV4-1
CASSQARTANEKLFF
TGCGCCAGCAGCCAAGCCAGGACAGCTAATGAAAAACTGTTTTTT
>NA|TRBJ1-2|TRBD1|TRBV7-2
CASSSGGGSYGYTF
TGTGCCAGCAGCTCAGGGGGCGGGAGCTATGGCTACACCTTC
>NA|TRBJ2-7|NA|TRBV7-5
CVRSSPGGGAGHYEQYF
TGTGTCAGAAGCTCCCCCGGGGGGGGCGCGGGCCACTACGAGCAGTACTTC
>NA|TRBJ1-2|NA|TRBV6-1
CASSPGPNYGYTF
TGTGCCAGCAGCCCCGGACCTAACTATGGCTACACCTTC
>NA|TRBJ2-7|NA|TRBV15
CATSRDRAPPEQYF
TGTGCCACCAGCAGAGATCGGGCCCCCCCGGAGCAGTACTTC
>NA|TRBJ1-2|TRBD1|TRBV30
CAWSVQGIDYGYTF
TGTGCCTGGAGTGTACAGGGGATTGACTATGGCTACACCTTC
>NA|TRBJ2-5|NA|TRBV6-5
CASSYRRVETQYF
TGTGCCAGCAGTTACCGTAGGGTAGAGACCCAGTACTTC
>NA|TRBJ2-5|NA|TRBV29-1
CSAGDSRTQETQYF
TGCAGCGCGGGGGACAGCCGAACCCAAGAGACCCAGTACTTC
>NA|TRBJ1-3|NA|TRBV29-1
CSVGTTGGNTIYF
TGCAGCGTTGGAACCACGGGAGGAAACACCATATATTTT
>NA|TRBJ1-6|NA|TRBV19
CASSTTDLSPLHF
TGTGCCAGTAGTACGACAGATCTCTCACCCCTCCACTTT
>NA|TRBJ2-7|TRBD2|TRBV29-1
CSTREGDREQYF
TGCAGCACCCGGGAGGGGGACCGCGAGCAGTACTTC
>NA|TRBJ1-5|NA|TRBV10-3
CAISQGSDSNQPQHF
TGTGCCATCAGTCAGGGATCGGATAGCAATCAGCCCCAGCATTTT
>NA|TRBJ1-1|TRBD1|TRBV6-6
CASSSDRGATEAFF
TGTGCCAGCAGTTCCGACAGGGGGGCCACTGAAGCTTTCTTT
>NA|TRBJ2-4|TRBD2|TRBV4-1
CASSWRGGATKNIQYF
TGCGCCAGCAGCTGGCGCGGGGGGGCGACCAAAAACATTCAGTACTTC
>NA|TRBJ1-6|NA|TRBV7-2
CASSTGSPLHF
TGTGCCAGCAGCACGGGTTCACCCCTCCACTTT
>NA|TRBJ1-1|NA|TRBV20-1
CSASDRVAFF
TGCAGTGCTAGTGATCGGGTGGCTTTCTTT
>NA|TRBJ2-2|NA|TRBV18
CASSPPGGRDTGELFF
TGTGCCAGCTCACCACCCGGCGGGCGGGACACCGGGGAGCTGTTTTTT
>NA|TRBJ1-4|NA|TRBV27
CASSPFGVNEKLFF
TGTGCCAGCAGCCCTTTCGGGGTCAATGAAAAACTGTTTTTT
>NA|TRBJ1-1|NA|TRBV28
CASSSPLGGGGNTEAFF
TGTGCCAGCAGTTCGCCCCTAGGTGGGGGAGGGAACACTGAAGCTTTCTTT
>NA|TRBJ1-6|NA|TRBV2
CASSIEEGVNSPLHF
TGTGCCAGCAGTATAGAAGAAGGGGTTAATTCACCCCTCCACTTT
>NA|TRBJ2-1|NA|TRBV9
CASSVDVSRHGEQFF
TGTGCCAGCAGCGTAGATGTCTCACGGCACGGTGAGCAGTTCTTC
>few|TRBJ1-3|NA|TRBV6-1
CASSEVWSISGNTIYF
TGTGCCAGCAGTGAAGTCTGGAGCATCTCTGGAAACACCATATATTTT
>NA|TRBJ2-1|NA|TRBV5-3
CARSLAPSVRVNEQFF
TGTGCCAGAAGCTTGGCTCCTAGCGTTAGAGTCAATGAGCAGTTCTTC
>few|TRBJ2-5|TRBD2|TRBV28
CASSLAGGMRQETQYF
TGTGCCAGCAGTTTAGCGGGGGGGATGCGTCAAGAGACCCAGTACTTC
>NA|TRBJ1-6|NA|TRBV30
CACRRESSYNSPLHF
TGTGCCTGCCGGCGGGAGAGCTCCTATAATTCACCCCTCCACTTT
>NA|TRBJ2-4|NA|TRBV2
CASQLETKNIQYF
TGTGCCAGCCAACTAGAGACCAAAAACATTCAGTACTTC
>once|TRBJ2-3|TRBD2|TRBV7-3
CASSIGLAAQTADTQYF
TGTGCCAGCAGCATCGGACTAGCGGCACAAACCGCAGATACGCAGTATTTT
>NA|TRBJ1-2|TRBD1|TRBV7-2
CASSLVGQGRGYTF
TGTGCCAGCAGCTTAGTGGGACAGGGTCGAGGCTACACCTTC
>NA|TRBJ2-5|TRBD2|TRBV11-1
CASSPGGGRGETQYF
TGTGCCAGCAGTCCCGGTGGAGGGCGGGGGGAGACCCAGTACTTC
>NA|TRBJ2-5|NA|TRBV19
CASSLSTGETQYF
TGTGCCAGTAGTCTTTCGACAGGAGAGACCCAGTACTTC
>NA|TRBJ2-1|TRBD1|TRBV20-1
CSAKGAYEQFF
TGCAGTGCTAAGGGGGCTTATGAGCAGTTCTTC
>NA|TRBJ1-3|NA|TRBV2
CASTETAGNTIYF
TGTGCCAGCACGGAAACGGCCGGAAACACCATATATTTT
>NA|TRBJ1-4|NA|TRBV2
CASSRDLDDEKLFF
TGTGCCAGCAGTCGGGACCTCGACGATGAAAAACTGTTTTTT
>NA|TRBJ1-1|TRBD1|TRBV4-3
CASSLGQGNTEAFF
TGCGCCAGCAGCCTGGGACAGGGGAACACTGAAGCTTTCTTT
>NA|TRBJ2-1|TRBD2|TRBV7-9
CASSFNLAGAGEQFF
TGTGCCAGCAGCTTTAATCTAGCGGGGGCCGGGGAGCAGTTCTTC
>NA|TRBJ2-2|NA|TRBV5-1
CASSSPGLRTGELFF
TGCGCCAGCAGCTCGCCGGGATTGAGGACCGGGGAGCTGTTTTTT
>NA|TRBJ2-7|NA|TRBV21-1
CASSSQLTARGHSGYEQYF
TGTGCCAGCAGCAGCCAACTGACCGCGCGGGGCCACTCCGGATACGAGCAGTACTTC
>NA|TRBJ2-1|TRBD1|TRBV28
CASSLRQGVFDEQFF
TGTGCCAGCAGTCTTCGACAGGGGGTATTCGATGAGCAGTTCTTC
>NA|TRBJ2-5|NA|TRBV6-5
CASALDHALRETQYF
TGTGCCAGCGCCCTGGACCACGCGCTCCGGGAGACCCAGTACTTC
>NA|TRBJ2-2|TRBD1|TRBV11-3
CASRTGGTGELFF
TGTGCCAGCAGGACAGGGGGCACCGGGGAGCTGTTTTTT
>NA|TRBJ1-6|NA|TRBV12-5
CASGLSADSPLHF
TGTGCTAGTGGTTTGTCGGCGGATTCACCCCTCCACTTT
>NA|TRBJ2-1|TRBD2|TRBV2
CASRSLAGGHNEQFF
TGTGCCAGCAGGAGCCTAGCGGGGGGACACAATGAGCAGTTCTTC
>NA|TRBJ2-3|NA|TRBV5-1
CASSPGSGYTQYF
TGCGCCAGCAGCCCGGGGTCTGGTTATACGCAGTATTTT
>NA|TRBJ2-5|NA|TRBV10-3
CAIRPGTREETQYF
TGTGCCATCAGACCCGGGACACGCGAAGAGACCCAGTACTTC
>NA|TRBJ2-2|NA|TRBV7-3
CASSLNRLGTNTGELFF
TGTGCCAGCAGCTTAAACCGGCTGGGGACGAACACCGGGGAGCTGTTTTTT